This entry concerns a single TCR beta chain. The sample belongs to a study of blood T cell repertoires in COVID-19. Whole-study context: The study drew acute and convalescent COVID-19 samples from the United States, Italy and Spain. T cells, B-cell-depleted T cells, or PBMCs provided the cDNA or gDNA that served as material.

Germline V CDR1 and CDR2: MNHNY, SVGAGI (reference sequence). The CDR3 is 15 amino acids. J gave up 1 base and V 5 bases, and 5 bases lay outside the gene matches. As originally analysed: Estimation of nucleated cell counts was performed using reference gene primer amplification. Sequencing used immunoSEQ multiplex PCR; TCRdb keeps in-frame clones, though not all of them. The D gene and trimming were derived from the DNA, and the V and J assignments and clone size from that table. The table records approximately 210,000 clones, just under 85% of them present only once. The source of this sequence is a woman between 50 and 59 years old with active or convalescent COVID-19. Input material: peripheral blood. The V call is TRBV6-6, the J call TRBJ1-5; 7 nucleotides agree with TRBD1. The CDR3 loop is CASSLQGLSNQPQHF. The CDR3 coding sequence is TGTGCCAGCAGTCTACAGGGGTTGAGCAATCAGCCCCAGCATTTT.